Listed below are T cell receptor beta chains from one sample, sequenced in a study of CD8 T cells in ankylosing spondylitis. TCRdb independently ran MiXCR on the 5' RACE reads; one entry per CDR3 protein. Among more than 110,000 distinct CDR3 sequences listed, roughly 8.3% were seen once. The material sequenced was synovial fluid, either unsorted or a sorted T cell fraction (not recorded which). The source of these receptors is a male donor with ankylosing spondylitis. The CDR3 runs from the conserved cysteine through the conserved F or W. D genes are given only for firm matches. Size is stated for part of the rows, as once, few or many counts, or as a class when the clone is expanded.

d_gene	v_gene	j_gene	abundance	len	CDR3nt	CDR3aa
TRBD1	TRBV4-2	TRBJ2-1	many	14	TGTGCCAGCAGGTTTGGACAGGAATACAATGAGCAGTTCTTC	CASRFGQEYNEQFF
TRBD1	TRBV10-3	TRBJ1-1	many	15	TGTGCCATCAGCCCCCGGGACAGGGGCAATAGTGAAGCTTTCTTT	CAISPRDRGNSEAFF
NA	TRBV28	TRBJ2-3	many	15	TGTGCCAGCAGTAGACCTTTTGCTAGCACAGATACGCAGTATTTT	CASSRPFASTDTQYF
TRBD1	TRBV6-1	TRBJ2-1	many	13	TGTGCCAGCCGCCTCCACAGGGGGAATGAGCAGTTCTTC	CASRLHRGNEQFF
NA	TRBV7-2	TRBJ2-7	many	14	TGTGCCAGCAGCTCGCGGACAGCCTCCTACGAGCAGTACTTC	CASSSRTASYEQYF
TRBD1	TRBV20-1	TRBJ1-4	many	15	TGCAGTGCTAGTCTATCGGGACAGGGCCCCGAAAAACTGTTTTTT	CSASLSGQGPEKLFF
NA	TRBV4-1	TRBJ2-3	NA	16	TGCGCCAGCAGCGACCCGACAGGGACTAGCACAGATACGCAGTATTTT	CASSDPTGTSTDTQYF
NA	TRBV15	TRBJ1-5	many	17	TGTGCCACCAGCAGAGGGATCGATTACCAAAGCAATCAGCCCCAGCATTTT	CATSRGIDYQSNQPQHF
NA	TRBV7-2	TRBJ1-1	NA	14	TGTGCCAGCAGCCCAAAGGCTAGGAACACTGAAGCTTTCTTT	CASSPKARNTEAFF
NA	TRBV18	TRBJ2-1	many	16	TGTGCCAGCTCACCTACTTCGACAGGCTGGGGAGGTGAGCAGTTCTTC	CASSPTSTGWGGEQFF
NA	TRBV3-1	TRBJ2-5	medium-sized	14	TGTGCCAGCAGCCAAGGACAGGAGCAAGAGACCCAGTACTTC	CASSQGQEQETQYF
TRBD1	TRBV6-2/TRBV6-3	TRBJ2-7	few	16	TGTGCCAGCAGCGATCCAGGGGGCGAAAGCTCCTACGAGCAGTACTTC	CASSDPGGESSYEQYF
NA	TRBV19	TRBJ2-2	few	14	TGTGCCACTCGAAGACAGGCGGACACCGGGGAGCTGTTTTTT	CATRRQADTGELFF
TRBD2	TRBV18	TRBJ2-7	many	16	TGTGCCAGCTCACCACCGGAGCCTAGCGGCCCTCTGGAGCAGTACTTC	CASSPPEPSGPLEQYF
NA	TRBV5-6	TRBJ1-2	NA	12	TGTGCCAGCAGCTTAATAATCAGTGGCTACACCTTC	CASSLIISGYTF
NA	TRBV6-5	TRBJ2-3	NA	15	TGTGCCAGCAGTTACTCTCGGGTGTTAGGGGATACGCAGTATTTT	CASSYSRVLGDTQYF
NA	TRBV2	TRBJ1-5	many	13	TGTGCCAGCAATAGAGAAGGCAATCAGCCCCAGCATTTT	CASNREGNQPQHF
TRBD1	TRBV20-1	TRBJ1-6	few	14	TGCAGTGCTAGGTCTGGGACAGGGGGTACTCCCCTCCACTTT	CSARSGTGGTPLHF
NA	TRBV7-9	TRBJ1-2	many	14	TGTGCCAGCAGCTTAGTTCAGGGTAACTATGGCTACACCTTC	CASSLVQGNYGYTF
TRBD1	TRBV27	TRBJ2-3	few	15	TGTGCCAGCAGTTTGGGACAGGCTAACACAGATACGCAGTATTTT	CASSLGQANTDTQYF
NA	TRBV7-2	TRBJ2-3	many	13	TGTGCCAGCAGCCGAACAAGAGAGGATACGCAGTATTTT	CASSRTREDTQYF
TRBD1	TRBV6-5	TRBJ2-1	many	12	TGTGCCAGCAGTAACAGGGGAAATGAGCAGTTCTTC	CASSNRGNEQFF
NA	TRBV3-1	TRBJ1-4	many	15	TGTGCCAGCAGCCAAGTACAGATGGCTAATGAAAAACTGTTTTTT	CASSQVQMANEKLFF
NA	TRBV11-2	TRBJ2-6	NA	15	TGTGCCAGCAGCTTACTTAACCCTGGGGCCAACGTCCTGACTTTC	CASSLLNPGANVLTF
TRBD2	TRBV2	TRBJ2-1	many	14	TGTGCCGGAGCAAGGGGCGGGGGGTACAATGAGCAGTTCTTC	CAGARGGGYNEQFF
NA	TRBV6-2/TRBV6-3	TRBJ1-1	NA	14	TGTGCCAGCAGTTACCCTATCGGGAACACTGAAGCTTTCTTT	CASSYPIGNTEAFF
NA	TRBV5-1	TRBJ1-5	many	14	TGCGCCAGCAGCTTGGAGGGAGGCAATCAGCCCCAGCATTTT	CASSLEGGNQPQHF
TRBD1	TRBV20-1	TRBJ2-2	many	14	TGCAGTGCGAAGCAGGGGGCGAACACCGGGGAGCTGTTTTTT	CSAKQGANTGELFF
TRBD1	TRBV7-2	TRBJ1-6	many	15	TGTGCCAGCAGCCGGGAGGGGGACAGTAATTCACCCCTCCACTTT	CASSREGDSNSPLHF
NA	TRBV5-1	TRBJ2-5	few	13	TGCGCCAGCAGCCTAATGGGGCAAGAGACCCAGTACTTC	CASSLMGQETQYF
TRBD2	TRBV4-2	TRBJ2-3	few	15	TGTGCCAGCAGACAGACTAGCGGGAAAACAGATACGCAGTATTTT	CASRQTSGKTDTQYF
NA	TRBV7-3	TRBJ1-6	many	13	TGTGCCAGCAGCTTAAGCCGTAATTCACCCCTCCACTTT	CASSLSRNSPLHF
NA	TRBV12-3/TRBV12-4	TRBJ2-6	many	14	TGTGCCAGCAGTTTAGACGGGAGAATACAACGTGGGGCTTTC	CASSLDGRIQRGAF
TRBD1	TRBV6-5	TRBJ2-7	many	14	TGTGCCAGCAGTTACTCGGGACAGAGCTACGAGCAGTACTTC	CASSYSGQSYEQYF
NA	TRBV24-1	TRBJ1-2	many	15	TGTGCCACCTCCCCGGGGAGATGGGCTAACTATGGCTACACCTTC	CATSPGRWANYGYTF
NA	TRBV28	TRBJ1-1	NA	11	TGTGCCAGCAGGGGGGGGCTAACGGCTTTCTTT	CASRGGLTAFF
NA	TRBV6-1	TRBJ1-3	NA	15	TGTGCCAGCAGTATTATGGCTTTCTCTGGAAACACCATATATTTT	CASSIMAFSGNTIYF
TRBD1	TRBV11-1	TRBJ2-3	few	14	TGTGCCAGCAGCTTAAGGGGGCGGACAGATACGCAGTATTTT	CASSLRGRTDTQYF
TRBD1	TRBV12-3/TRBV12-4	TRBJ2-1	few	15	TGTGCCAGCAACCCGACAGGGGGTGGTCTCTATGAGCAGTTCTTC	CASNPTGGGLYEQFF
NA	TRBV20-1	TRBJ2-3	many	10	TGCAGTGGGGCCGCAGATACGCAGTATTTT	CSGAADTQYF
TRBD1	TRBV3-1	TRBJ1-2	few	14	TGTGCCAGCAGCCAAGGAGGACAGGGATCCGGCTACACCTTC	CASSQGGQGSGYTF
NA	TRBV2	TRBJ1-2	few	14	TGTGCCAGCAGTGATAAGGGCAGGGACTATGGCTACACCTTC	CASSDKGRDYGYTF
TRBD2	TRBV7-2	TRBJ2-3	few	15	TGTGCCAGCAGCTTTAGCGGGGTTAGGTCGGATACGCAGTATTTT	CASSFSGVRSDTQYF
NA	TRBV15	TRBJ2-7	NA	15	TGTGCCACCAGCAAAGCCGGGATAGGGGCCCACGAGCAGTACTTC	CATSKAGIGAHEQYF
TRBD2	TRBV6-4	TRBJ2-1	many	20	TGTGCCAGCAGTAACGTGCCCGGGACTAGCGGGAGAGGTTCCTACAATGAGCAGTTCTTC	CASSNVPGTSGRGSYNEQFF
TRBD2	TRBV27	TRBJ2-3	few	18	TGTGCCAGCAGTTCCCACCCTTGGAGCGGGGGGTCGGCAGATACGCAGTATTTT	CASSSHPWSGGSADTQYF
NA	TRBV6-5	TRBJ1-1	NA	14	TGTGCCAGCAGTTGGGATGTCACGAACACTGAAGCTTTCTTT	CASSWDVTNTEAFF
NA	TRBV20-1	TRBJ2-3	NA	14	TGCAGTGCTAGAGGCTTGCGCTCATCCGATACGCAGTATTTT	CSARGLRSSDTQYF
TRBD2	TRBV6-1	TRBJ2-3	many	14	TGTGCCAGCAGTCCCCGGGGGGGCACAGATACGCAGTATTTT	CASSPRGGTDTQYF
TRBD2	TRBV20-1	TRBJ2-1	many	14	TGCAGTGCTAGCCTAGGGACTAGATTTAATGAGCAGTTCTTC	CSASLGTRFNEQFF
NA	TRBV6-6	TRBJ2-7	NA	12	TGTGCCAGCAGTCCGGAGACCGCACGCGAGTACTTC	CASSPETAREYF
TRBD1	TRBV4-2	TRBJ2-7	many	14	TGTGCCAGCAGCCGGACAGGGGGTGACAACGAGCAGTACTTC	CASSRTGGDNEQYF